This T cell receptor (beta chain) was observed in a study of shared clonotypes between healthy human individuals. How the authors handled the data: Filtering differed because ImmunoSEQ produced junction-only sequences that carried no quality scores. Sequencing used immunoSEQ multiplex PCR; TCRdb keeps in-frame clones, though not all of them. That table gives V, J and clone size, and the DNA gave D and trimming. This table has some 2.1 million clones, about 95% appearing once. Cells designated naive CD8 were CD45RO-negative and were positively selected for CCR7, with terminally differentiated effector memory CD45RA+ cells excluded. Notes on the study in general: When naive CD4 clonotypes were compared across a handful of donors, about 4.8% were shared. Non-shared clonotypes had lower generation probabilities than clonotypes shared by all four sorted-subset donors.

Per germline, CDR1 SNHLY and CDR2 FYNNEI. The V end lost 2 bases, the J end lost 1 base, and 14 bases lay between the germline ends. This CDR3 comprises 16 residues. This clone was detected only once. Antigen: not known. This receptor was identified in a man younger than 30 in good health. Sequenced input: naive CD8+ T cells sorted from blood. This chain connects TRBV2 to TRBJ1-1, with a possible D match to TRBD1 (5 bases). CDR3 residues: CASSEYIGAANTEAFF. The CDR3 nucleotides are TGTGCCAGCAGTGAATACATCGGGGCAGCGAACACTGAAGCTTTCTTT. The full variable domain, with the rest looked up from reference TRBV2 and TRBJ1-1, is EPEVTQTPSHQVTQMGQEVILRCVPISNHLYFYWYRQILGQKVEFLVSFYNNEISEKSEIFDDQFSVERPDGSNFTLKIRSTKLEDSAMYFCASSEYIGAANTEAFFGQGTRLTVV.